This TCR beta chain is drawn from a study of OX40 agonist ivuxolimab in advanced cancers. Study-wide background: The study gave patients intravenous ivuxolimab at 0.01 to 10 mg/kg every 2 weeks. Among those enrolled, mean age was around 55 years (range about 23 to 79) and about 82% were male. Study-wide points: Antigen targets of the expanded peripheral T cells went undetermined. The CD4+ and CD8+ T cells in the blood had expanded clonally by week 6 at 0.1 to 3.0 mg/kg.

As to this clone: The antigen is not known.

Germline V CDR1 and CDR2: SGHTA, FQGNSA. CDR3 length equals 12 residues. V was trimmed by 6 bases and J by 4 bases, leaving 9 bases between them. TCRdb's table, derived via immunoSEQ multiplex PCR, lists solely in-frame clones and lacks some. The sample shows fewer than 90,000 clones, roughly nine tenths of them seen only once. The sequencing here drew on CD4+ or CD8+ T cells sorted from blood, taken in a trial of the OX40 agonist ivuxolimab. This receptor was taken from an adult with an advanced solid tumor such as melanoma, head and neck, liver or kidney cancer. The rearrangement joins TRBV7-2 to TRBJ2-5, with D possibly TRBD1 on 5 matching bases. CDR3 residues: CASSAQGETQYF. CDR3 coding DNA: TGTGCCAGCAGTGCCCAGGGAGAGACCCAGTACTTC.